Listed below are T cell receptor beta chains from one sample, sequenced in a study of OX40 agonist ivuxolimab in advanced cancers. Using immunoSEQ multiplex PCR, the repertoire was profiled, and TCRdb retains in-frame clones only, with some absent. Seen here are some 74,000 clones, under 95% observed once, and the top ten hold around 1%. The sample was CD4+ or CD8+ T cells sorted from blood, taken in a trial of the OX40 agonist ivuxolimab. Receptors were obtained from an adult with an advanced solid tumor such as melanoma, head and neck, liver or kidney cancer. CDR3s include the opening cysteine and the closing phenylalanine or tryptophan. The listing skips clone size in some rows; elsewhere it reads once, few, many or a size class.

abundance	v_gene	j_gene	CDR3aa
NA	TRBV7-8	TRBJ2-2	CASSFSGTGNTGELFF
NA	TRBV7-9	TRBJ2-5	CASSLGQGEQETQYF
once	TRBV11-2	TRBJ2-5	CASSLVQGAIVRETQYF
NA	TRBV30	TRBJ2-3	CAWRVAGGTDTQYF
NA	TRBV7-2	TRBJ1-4	CASSLVGQGLEKLFF
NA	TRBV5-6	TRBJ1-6	CASSPDIIGNSPLHF
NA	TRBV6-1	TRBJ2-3	CASSVAGLSTDTQYF
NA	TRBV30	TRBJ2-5	CAWSVLTRTQYF
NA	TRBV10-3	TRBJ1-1	CAISEGRENTEAFF
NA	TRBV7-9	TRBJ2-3	CASSLRTGHATDTQYF
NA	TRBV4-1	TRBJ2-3	CASSQEGRASESTDTQYF
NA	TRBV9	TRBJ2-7	CASSVGVSSYEQYF
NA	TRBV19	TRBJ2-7	CASSINRVGNEQYF
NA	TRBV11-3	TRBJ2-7	CASSSAGTSGSYEQYF
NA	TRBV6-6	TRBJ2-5	CASRAQGSGETQYF
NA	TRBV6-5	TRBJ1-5	CASTPGVNQPQHF
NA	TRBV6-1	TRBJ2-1	CASSEALVGATYNEQFF
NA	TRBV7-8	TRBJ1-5	CASSLEISPSNQPQHF
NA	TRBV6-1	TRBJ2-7	CASSDDPGTPGEQYF
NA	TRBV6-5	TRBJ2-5	CASSYQGRGQETQYF
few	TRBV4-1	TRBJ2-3	CASSQDGLAGQYF
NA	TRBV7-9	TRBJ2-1	CASRSPGQGANEQFF
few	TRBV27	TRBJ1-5	CASSPYRSNQPQHF
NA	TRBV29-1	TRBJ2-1	CSVVGRSSYNEQFF
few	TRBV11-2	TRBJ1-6	CASSPRPGGSSYNSPLHF
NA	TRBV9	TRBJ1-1	CASSVVSEALNTEAFF
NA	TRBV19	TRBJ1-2	CASSGQGAGNYGYTF
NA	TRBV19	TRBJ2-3	CASGPGAGTQYF
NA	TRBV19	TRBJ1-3	CASSIEGNTIYF
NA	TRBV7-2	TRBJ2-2	CASSLYGANTGELFF
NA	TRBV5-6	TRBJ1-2	CASTRRGGLYGYTF
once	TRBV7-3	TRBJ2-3	CASSLTDRSTDTQYF
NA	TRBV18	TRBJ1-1	CASSPDRGTEAFF
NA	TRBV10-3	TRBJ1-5	CAISVGQTNQPQHF
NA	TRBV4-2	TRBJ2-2	CASSQDNLAGGGELFF
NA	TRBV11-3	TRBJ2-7	CASSTRSEQYF
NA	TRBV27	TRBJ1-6	CASSLSGGDSPLHF
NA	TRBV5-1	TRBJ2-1	CASSLGDGYNEQFF
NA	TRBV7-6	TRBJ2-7	CASSLSPGLAGNEQYF
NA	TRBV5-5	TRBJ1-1	CASSRQFTEAFF
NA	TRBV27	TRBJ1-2	CASSFSKAGGLRGYTF
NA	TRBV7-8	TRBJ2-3	CASSLAGGKADTQYF
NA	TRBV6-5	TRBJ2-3	CASLPAFSTDTQYF
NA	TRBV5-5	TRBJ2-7	CASSFGRGYEQYF
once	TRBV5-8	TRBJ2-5	CASSWGSRETQYF
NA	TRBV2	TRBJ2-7	CASSPPTIYEQYF
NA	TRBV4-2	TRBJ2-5	CASSQVQQTEETQYF
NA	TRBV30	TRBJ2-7	CAWSPGKEFFSYEQYF